Presented here are 15 T cell receptor beta chains from one specimen sequenced in a study of memory CD4+ T cells and cytomegalovirus serostatus. Single viable CD3+CD4+CD8-CD45RO+ cells were sorted as the memory CD4+ T cells. Using immunoSEQ multiplex PCR, the repertoire was profiled, and TCRdb retains in-frame clones only, with some absent. The sample carries tens of thousands of clones, around 80% recorded once. Sequenced: memory CD4+ T cells from blood. Receptors originate from an adult in good health and CMV-seropositive.

The CDR3 spells CASSQRTVINEKLFF. The DNA for the CDR3 is TGTGCCAGCTCACAACGGACAGTTATTAATGAAAAACTGTTTTTT. V usage is TRBV18 and J usage is TRBJ1-4, with D possibly being TRBD1 (6 bases). CDR1 is KGHSH, CDR2 LQKENI, per germline. V was trimmed by 4 bases and J by 4 bases, leaving 13 bases between them. CDR3 length: 15 residues.

The count of this clone is one. V usage is TRBV7-6 and J usage is TRBJ2-1, with 12 bases that match TRBD2. Germline CDR1 reads SGHVS; CDR2 reads FNYEAQ. The CDR3 is 17 residues long. V lost 4 bases to trimming and J lost 9 bases; unmatched junction nucleotides: 13. The CDR3 DNA reads TGTGCCAGCAGCTCGCTAATGCTAGCGGGAGGGCCCGGTGAGCAGTTCTTC. This encodes CASSSLMLAGGPGEQFF.

This clone qualifies as medium-sized. CDR3 sequence reads: CASSLMTAAFYGYTF. Here the CDR3 DNA reads TGTGCCAGTAGCCTAATGACGGCAGCATTCTATGGCTACACCTTC. V is TRBV19 and J is TRBJ1-2, with D unclear. The CDR3 sequence is 15 residues long. Trimming left V 6 bases short and J 4 bases short, with 18 bases between. The germline CDR1 and CDR2 sequences are LNHDA and SQIVND (reference sequence).

CDR3 in amino acids: CASSIVGTSGKTQYF. CDR3 DNA: TGTGCCAGTAGTATAGTTGGGACCTCGGGGAAGACCCAGTACTTC. This rearrangement joins TRBV19 to TRBJ2-5; D possibly uses TRBD1 or TRBD2 (5 bases each). The length of the CDR3 is 15 residues. Germline assignment: CDR1 LNHDA and CDR2 SQIVND (reference sequence). Between the trimmed V and J ends, which lost 1 base and 6 bases, there was a span of 15 bases.

The chain couples TRBV28 to TRBJ2-7; D unclear. CDR1 and CDR2 from the germline V gene are MDHEN and SYDVKM. V lost 7 bases, J lost 2 bases, and 18 bases lay in between. The CDR3 has 15 residues. DNA of the CDR3: TGTGCCAGCAAGGATCCTCAGAAATTCCCCTACGAGCAGTACTTC. Translation: CASKDPQKFPYEQYF. Combining the CDR3 with reference TRBV28 and TRBJ2-7 gives the whole variable domain DVKVTQSSRYLVKRTGEKVFLECVQDMDHENMFWYRQDPGLGLRLIYFSYDVKMKEKGDIPEGYSVSREKKERFSLILESASTNQTSMYLCASKDPQKFPYEQYFGPGTRLTVT.

This clone was found once. The chain employs TRBV19 and TRBJ1-3; D unresolved. Trimming cost V 6 bases and J 7 bases, with 16 bases left between them. This CDR3 contains 14 residues. The germline V gene encodes CDR1 LNHDA and CDR2 SQIVND (reference sequence). The CDR3 spells CASRSRTLRNTIYF. CDR3 nucleotide sequence: TGTGCCAGTAGGTCGCGGACTCTTCGGAACACCATATATTTT.

The J gene is TRBJ2-1, the V gene TRBV27; D unclear. The CDR3 runs to 15 residues. Trimming cost V 3 bases and J 0 bases, with 9 bases left between them. Germline V CDR1 and CDR2: MNHEY, SMNVEV (reference sequence). CDR3 amino acids: CASSLRLGSYNEQFF. CDR3 bases: TGTGCCAGCAGTTTGAGGCTGGGCTCCTACAATGAGCAGTTCTTC.

This clone has only a few counts. V gene TRBV7-7 combines with J gene TRBJ2-2; D is perhaps TRBD1 (6 bases). The CDR3 covers 15 residues. The germline V gene has CDR1 SSHAT and CDR2 FNYEAQ (reference sequence). Trimming pared 4 bases from V and 3 bases from J, leaving 12 bases between. The CDR3 spells CASSSQGMDTGELFF. Here the CDR3 DNA reads TGTGCCAGCAGCTCGCAGGGGATGGACACCGGGGAGCTGTTTTTT.

The rearrangement links TRBV11-3 to TRBJ2-3, with 9 bases identical to TRBD2. Trimming took 5 bases from V and 3 from J; bases not matched to a gene: 3. CDR1 is SGHNT and CDR2 is YENEEA in the germline V gene. The CDR3 contains 14 residues. CDR3 nucleotides: TGTGCCAGCAGCCCGGGACTAGCAACAGATACGCAGTATTTT. Its translation is CASSPGLATDTQYF.

This clone was counted once. Different DNA sequences within this sample yield the same CDR3. This chain joins TRBV9 and TRBJ1-5; D remains ambiguous. CDR3 size: 14 residues. In germline, CDR1 is SGDLS, CDR2 YYNGEE. V gave up 0 bases and J gave up 4 bases, with 8 bases separating them. CDR3 loop: CASSVDGANQPQHF. For the CDR3, the DNA is TGTGCCAGCAGCGTAGATGGAGCAAATCAGCCCCAGCATTTT.

This sequence joins TRBV12-5 and TRBJ2-1; 10 nucleotides line up with TRBD1. CDR1 and CDR2 from the germline V gene are LGHNT and FRNRAP. After removal of 0 bases from V and 9 bases from J, the junction contained 8 bases not matched to a gene. The CDR3 runs to 16 residues. The CDR3 sequence is CASGLVLGQGNVEQFF. As DNA, the CDR3 is TGTGCTAGTGGTTTGGTCTTGGGACAGGGGAATGTTGAGCAGTTCTTC.

The V gene is TRBV14, the J gene TRBJ2-1; D is unresolved. V lost 4 bases to trimming and J lost 8 bases, with 9 bases between them. Germline loops: CDR1 SGHDN, CDR2 FVKESK. This CDR3 comprises 12 residues. The DNA of the CDR3 is TGTGCCAGCAGCCGTGGACGGTATGAGCAGTTCTTC. Residues: CASSRGRYEQFF.

In its sample, this clone was seen a few times. This chain joins TRBV9 and TRBJ1-1; D not certain. The V gene lost 0 bases and the J gene lost 0 bases, with 9 bases spanning the gap. The CDR3 extends over 15 amino acids. The germline V gene has CDR1 SGDLS and CDR2 YYNGEE. CDR3 sequence: CASSVGLLMNTEAFF. The CDR3, as DNA: TGTGCCAGCAGCGTAGGGTTGCTCATGAACACTGAAGCTTTCTTT. The complete variable domain, with remaining parts taken from reference TRBV9 and TRBJ1-1, reads DSGVTQTPKHLITATGQRVTLRCSPRSGDLSVYWYQQSLDQGLQFLIQYYNGEERAKGNILERFSAQQFPDLHSELNLSSLELGDSALYFCASSVGLLMNTEAFFGQGTRLTVV.

The chain links TRBV28 to TRBJ2-3; 8 bases line up with TRBD1. V lost 7 bases, J lost 6 bases, and 15 bases stayed unmatched. Germline CDR1 is MDHEN and CDR2 is SYDVKM. The CDR3 runs to 16 residues. CDR3 amino acids: CASTPSGTGQLDTQYF. The CDR3 DNA is TGTGCCAGCACCCCCTCCGGGACAGGTCAGCTGGATACGCAGTATTTT.

The V call is TRBV5-1, the J call TRBJ2-1; unclear D gene. The CDR3 loop spans 15 amino acids. The germline V and J ends were trimmed by 5 bases and 0 bases, with 12 bases remaining between them. CDR1 and CDR2 from the germline V gene are SGHRS and YFSETQ. The CDR3 sequence is CASSPRQASYNEQFF. CDR3 in DNA: TGCGCCAGCAGTCCCCGGCAGGCCTCCTACAATGAGCAGTTCTTC.